This TCR beta chain was recovered during a study of shared clonotypes between healthy human individuals. The overall study: Three CD4 naive, three CD4 memory, two CD8 naive and one CD8 memory plate were used per donor. Study results and caveats: Estimated richness was generally greater in naive than memory subsets.

Naive CD8 cells, CD45RO-negative and positively selected for CCR7, excluded terminally differentiated effector memory CD45RA+ cells. To note about this clone: Antigen unknown. Other DNA sequences from this sample encode an identical CDR3 as well.

TCRdb keeps only in-frame clones here, not all; method: immunoSEQ multiplex PCR. Here the sample spans millions of clones, around 96% being singletons. CDR1 is SGDLS, CDR2 YYNGEE, per germline. There are 14 residues in the CDR3. V lost 0 bases and J lost 0, with 7 bases in between. The sample was naive CD8+ T cells sorted from blood. The V and J genes are TRBV9 and TRBJ2-7, with no clear D. The receptor was derived from a man younger than 35 in good health. The CDR3 nucleotides are TGTGCCAGCAGCGTAGCGGCCAGCTCCTACGAGCAGTACTTC. Encoded protein: CASSVAASSYEQYF.